This TCR beta chain was captured by sequencing in a study of CD8+ T cells in alopecia areata. Study-wide background: For 6 to 18 months, tofacitinib was taken, and 6 months off drug followed. Whole-study findings and limits: Within the top 100, expanded CD8+ clones significantly decreased with tofacitinib, as did scalp clonality. Many expanded lesional clones persisted in scalp and blood during tofacitinib treatment.

Looked up from germline, CDR1 is GTSNPN and CDR2 is SVGIG (reference sequence). The CDR3 has 12 amino acids. V was shortened by 2 bases and J by 3 bases, with 8 bases between the two germline ends. Isolated RNA was reverse transcribed into cDNA used as the sequencing template. Using immunoSEQ multiplex PCR, the repertoire was profiled, and TCRdb retains in-frame clones only, with some absent. The profile shows some 240,000 clones, roughly 56% of them singletons. Treatment noted: oral pan-JAK inhibitor, 5-10 mg twice daily. In the case of this clone: Its target is unknown.

The sequence was obtained from a human donor with alopecia areata. The material sequenced was CD4+ T cells sorted from blood, taken at week 4, from a patient treated with tofacitinib. The genes are TRBV30 and TRBJ2-7; D unresolved. The DNA for the CDR3 is TGTGCCTGGAGTCTCCAAAGCTACGAGCAGTACTTC. This gives the protein CAWSLQSYEQYF. The complete variable domain, with remaining parts taken from reference TRBV30 and TRBJ2-7, reads SQTIHQWPATLVQPVGSPLSLECTVEGTSNPNLYWYRQAAGRGLQLLFYSVGIGQISSEVPQNLSASRPQDRQFILSSKKLLLSDSGFYLCAWSLQSYEQYFGPGTRLTVT.